This T cell receptor beta chain was recorded in a study of OX40 agonist ivuxolimab in advanced cancers. Notes on this clone: Its antigen is unknown.

Notes on the study in general: No antigen was identified for the clonally expanded peripheral T cells. The mean number of expanded clones was higher in CD8+ T cells than in CD4+.

With autoimmune disease history or systemic immunosuppression, patients were excluded. The method was immunoSEQ multiplex PCR; TCRdb's version includes in-frame clones alone and lacks a portion of them. Found here are roughly 72,000 clones, 65% to 85% of them singletons; the top ten hold 5%. V was shortened by 2 bases and J by 3 bases, with 13 bases between the two germline ends. Germline CDR1 and CDR2: MNHNY and SVGAGI (reference sequence). The CDR3 extends over 15 amino acids. V usage is TRBV6-6 and J usage is TRBJ1-1; a possible D gene is TRBD1 (6 bases). This TCR derives from an adult with an advanced solid tumor such as melanoma, head and neck, liver or kidney cancer. The sequencing here drew on CD4+ or CD8+ T cells sorted from blood, taken in a trial of the OX40 agonist ivuxolimab. As DNA, the CDR3 is TGTGCCAGCAGTTACGCAGGGGTTGGTTACACTGAAGCTTTCTTT. The encoded protein is CASSYAGVGYTEAFF.